Presented here are 10 T cell receptor beta chains from one specimen sequenced in a study of circulating and synovial CD4+ cells in juvenile arthritis. Generated by immunoSEQ multiplex PCR, the TCRdb table keeps only in-frame clones and is missing some. Of about 34,000 clones listed, roughly 95% are singletons. Input material: CD4+ T cells from blood. The receptors were sampled from a human donor with juvenile idiopathic arthritis.

This chain connects TRBV5-6 to TRBJ1-4; D unclear. In germline, CDR1 is SGHDT, CDR2 YYEEEE. Trimming removed 1 base from V and 0 bases from J, with 10 bases in between. The CDR3 spans 16 residues. The CDR3 sequence: CASSLLESATNEKLFF. The CDR3 coding sequence is TGTGCCAGCAGCTTGTTGGAGTCTGCAACTAATGAAAAACTGTTTTTT.

The V and J genes are TRBV30 and TRBJ1-1, with TRBD1 as a possible D gene (6 bases). This CDR3 spans 12 amino acids. Trimming stripped 2 bases from V and 6 bases from J, with 10 bases between. CDR1 is GTSNPN, CDR2 SVGIG, per germline (reference sequence). CDR3 coding DNA: TGTGCCTGGAGTCGGGGGGCCGCTGAAGCTTTCTTT. Translating it yields CAWSRGAAEAFF. The full variable domain, rest sourced from reference TRBV30 and TRBJ1-1, is SQTIHQWPATLVQPVGSPLSLECTVEGTSNPNLYWYRQAAGRGLQLLFYSVGIGQISSEVPQNLSASRPQDRQFILSSKKLLLSDSGFYLCAWSRGAAEAFFGQGTRLTVV.

The gene calls are TRBV5-4 and TRBJ2-1; 7 bases agree with TRBD1. The V and J ends lost 0 bases and 6 bases, in that order; junction bases with no gene match: 3. This CDR3 has 14 amino acids. CDR1 and CDR2 from the germline V gene are SGHNT and YYREEE (reference sequence). CDR3 loop: CASSLDAGGNEQFF. The CDR3 nucleotides read TGTGCCAGCAGCTTGGATGCAGGGGGCAATGAGCAGTTCTTC.

V gene TRBV18 combines with J gene TRBJ1-1, with D possibly being TRBD1 (5 bases). The germline V gene has CDR1 KGHSH and CDR2 LQKENI. The V and J ends lost 3 bases and 0 bases respectively, with 17 bases between them. The CDR3 loop spans 17 amino acids. CDR3 loop: CASSPLNRWGMNTEAFF. CDR3 DNA sequence: TGTGCCAGCTCACCCCTCAATCGGTGGGGCATGAACACTGAAGCTTTCTTT.

The chain is built from TRBV5-1 and TRBJ2-4; 9 bases align to TRBD1. Per the germline V gene, CDR1 is SGHRS and CDR2 is YFSETQ. This CDR3 has 14 amino acids. With 7 bases clipped from V and 8 bases from J, the junction kept 10 bases outside the gene matches. As DNA, the CDR3 is TGCGCCAGCGCCGAGGGACAGGGTAAGGACATTCAGTACTTC. This encodes CASAEGQGKDIQYF.

This clone was recorded only once. The rearrangement uses TRBV15 and TRBJ2-3; TRBD2 matches at 12 bases. Germline V CDR1 and CDR2: LNHNV, YYDKDF (reference sequence). The CDR3 length is 17 residues. Germline trimming cut 1 base from V and 2 bases from J; bases unmatched to any gene: 4. CDR3 coding DNA: TGTGCCACCAGCAGAGTTCTAGCGGGGGGGATCACAGATACGCAGTATTTT. It codes for CATSRVLAGGITDTQYF.

The gene calls are TRBV7-9 and TRBJ2-7; D call uncertain. Trimming pared 4 bases from V and 4 bases from J, leaving 20 bases between. Germline V lookup: CDR1 SEHNR, CDR2 FQNEAQ (reference sequence). This CDR3 region has 16 residues. This CDR3 is CASSSLAGSNPYEQYF. In DNA, the CDR3 is TGTGCCAGCAGCTCCCTTGCCGGGTCAAACCCTTACGAGCAGTACTTC.

The V call is TRBV19, the J call TRBJ1-5; TRBD1 matches at 7 bases. The CDR3 contains 14 residues. CDR1 is LNHDA, CDR2 SQIVND, per germline (reference sequence). Trimming at V came to 11 bases and at J to 2 bases, leaving 9 bases not matched to a gene. CDR3 protein: CAAERGLGNQPQHF. The CDR3 DNA reads TGTGCCGCGGAGAGGGGGCTCGGCAATCAGCCCCAGCATTTT.

V gene TRBV28 combines with J gene TRBJ2-1; 7 bases fit TRBD2. The CDR3 extends over 16 amino acids. Germline trimming cut 7 bases from V and 1 base from J; bases unmatched to any gene: 10. Germline assignment: CDR1 MDHEN and CDR2 SYDVKM. The CDR3: CASTSPLADSYNEQFF. The CDR3 nucleotides read TGTGCCAGCACTTCGCCCCTAGCGGATTCCTACAATGAGCAGTTCTTC.

The J gene is TRBJ1-2, the V gene TRBV5-1; the match to TRBD1 covers 7 bases. This CDR3 contains 14 residues. Trimming at V came to 0 bases and at J to 4 bases, leaving 3 bases not matched to a gene. Germline V gene data show CDR1 as SGHRS and CDR2 as YFSETQ. CDR3 coding DNA: TGCGCCAGCAGCTTGGACGGGACAGTCTATGGCTACACCTTC. Protein sequence: CASSLDGTVYGYTF. The full variable domain, its missing parts supplied by reference TRBV5-1 and TRBJ1-2, is KAGVTQTPRYLIKTRGQQVTLSCSPISGHRSVSWYQQTPGQGLQFLFEYFSETQRNKGNFPGRFSGRQFSNSRSEMNVSTLELGDSALYLCASSLDGTVYGYTFGSGTRLTVV.